The 21 T cell receptor beta chains below were found in one sample sequenced in a study of human T cells and chemical hapten exposure. Documented time point: patch test 3, about 24 weeks after DPC sensitization. Treatment given: therapeutic diphenylcyclopropenone sensitization with weekly scalp DPC. TCRdb re-analysed the RACE reads in MiXCR, keeping a single row per CDR3 protein. The profile shows 50,000 or so distinct CDR3 sequences, 8% to 10% of them singletons. The material was whole blood, obtained in connection with sensitization to the hapten diphenylcyclopropenone (DPC). Receptors were obtained from a woman in her forties with alopecia areata. Some clones in this sample may be carry-over from other donors' samples.

This clonotype was seen many times. The chain employs TRBV20-1 and TRBJ2-7; D gene uncertain. V lost 4 bases and J lost 9, with 16 bases in between. CDR3 length: 12 residues. The V gene's germline CDR1 is DFQATT and CDR2 SNEGSKA (reference sequence). This CDR3 is CSAIGPDSGQYF. CDR3 DNA sequence: TGCAGTGCTATAGGACCCGATTCGGGGCAGTACTTC.

A remark on this clonotype: A much bigger clone sits one base away, suggesting this may be a read error. This chain links TRBV12-3 or TRBV12-4 with TRBJ2-3; 8 bases line up with TRBD2. This CDR3 spans 16 amino acids. V was clipped by 6 bases and J by 6 bases; unmatched bases: 14. CDR3 DNA sequence: TGTGCCAGCAGCCCCGGGGTAGCGGGGCTGGCGGATACGCAGTATTTT. Translation: CASSPGVAGLADTQYF.

In its sample, this clonotype was seen many times. The rearrangement joins TRBV12-3 or TRBV12-4 to TRBJ1-5, with D tentatively TRBD1 (6 bases). Trimming removed 4 bases at V and 7 bases at J, with 17 bases between. CDR3 length equals 15 residues. CDR3 coding DNA: TGTGCCAGCAGTTCGAGGGGGGTGGAGTGGCAGCCCCAGCATTTT. The encoded protein is CASSSRGVEWQPQHF.

The chain's CDR3 is CASSPRVETQYF. The CDR3, as DNA: TGTGCCAGCAGTCCTAGAGTAGAGACCCAGTACTTC. The chain has TRBV12-3 or TRBV12-4 and TRBJ2-5; D gene uncertain. Trimming pared 5 bases from V and 4 bases from J, leaving 8 bases between. The CDR3 covers 12 residues.

A few counts support this clonotype. V gene TRBV6-1 combines with J gene TRBJ2-5; D is perhaps TRBD2 (6 bases). The CDR3 runs 14 residues. V shed 7 bases and J shed 5 bases, with 17 bases lying between them. The germline V gene has CDR1 MNHNS and CDR2 SASEGT. CDR3 coding DNA: TGTGCCAGCACCGCGGGACGGTGGATGGAGACCCAGTACTTC. Its protein product is CASTAGRWMETQYF.

This clonotype was observed a few times. The gene calls are TRBV6-4 and TRBJ1-1; D might be TRBD1 (6 bases). CDR1 is MRHNA and CDR2 is SNTAGT in the germline V gene. CDR3 length: 14 amino acids. Trimming pared 6 bases from V and 1 base from J, leaving 12 bases between. The CDR3 spells CASSAGVENTEAFF. The CDR3 DNA reads TGTGCCAGCAGCGCAGGGGTGGAGAACACTGAAGCTTTCTTT.

The chain has TRBV10-3 and TRBJ2-2; D is undetermined. Germline CDR1 ENHRY, CDR2 SYGVKD. V gave up 6 bases and J gave up 5 bases, with 4 bases separating them. The CDR3 is 11 amino acids. CDR3 DNA: TGTGCCATCAGGAAAACCGGGGAGCTGTTTTTT. It specifies CAIRKTGELFF.

This clonotype was seen more than once but under ten times. The rearrangement joins TRBV5-1 to TRBJ2-1; possibly TRBD1 for D (5 bases). V lost 3 bases to trimming and J lost 4 bases, with 14 bases between them. The CDR3 spans 15 residues. Per germline, CDR1 SGHRS and CDR2 YFSETQ. The CDR3 nucleotides read TGCGCCAGCAGCTCGACAGTTACCTTGTACAATGAGCAGTTCTTC. This gives the protein CASSSTVTLYNEQFF. Full variable domain (missing parts from reference TRBV5-1 and TRBJ2-1): KAGVTQTPRYLIKTRGQQVTLSCSPISGHRSVSWYQQTPGQGLQFLFEYFSETQRNKGNFPGRFSGRQFSNSRSEMNVSTLELGDSALYLCASSSTVTLYNEQFFGPGTRLTVL.

The CDR3 is CASSFTGTGDYEQYF. The CDR3 coding sequence is TGTGCCAGCAGCTTTACCGGGACAGGGGACTACGAGCAGTACTTC. The chain carries TRBV7-3 and TRBJ2-7; 10 nucleotides align to TRBD1. With 3 bases clipped from V and 3 bases from J, the junction kept 5 bases outside the gene matches. The CDR3 covers 15 residues. In germline, CDR1 is SGHTA, CDR2 FQGTGA.

This clonotype was picked up a small number of times. The chain employs TRBV19 and TRBJ2-3, with D possibly TRBD1 on 5 matching bases. The V gene lost 3 bases and the J gene lost 0 bases, with 10 bases spanning the gap. The CDR3 sequence is 15 residues long. CDR1 LNHDA and CDR2 SQIVND come from the germline V gene (reference sequence). The CDR3 coding sequence is TGTGCCAGTAGTATCAATGGGGCTAGCACAGATACGCAGTATTTT. Amino acids: CASSINGASTDTQYF.

In its sample, this clonotype was seen many times. This chain uses TRBV4-3 with TRBJ2-2; D call uncertain. The V end lost 0 bases, the J end lost 0 bases, and 14 bases lay between the germline ends. The CDR3 loop spans 18 amino acids. CDR1 and CDR2 from the germline V gene are LGHNA and YSLEER. Here the CDR3 DNA reads TGCGCCAGCAGCCAAGATAGGGTAGGAGTCGCGAACACCGGGGAGCTGTTTTTT. This codes for CASSQDRVGVANTGELFF.

In this sample, this clonotype turned up a few times. The CDR3 coding sequence is TGTGCCAGCAGCCAAGATCTGGCCAGAGCCTACGAGCAGTACTTC. Its translation: CASSQDLARAYEQYF. This chain uses TRBV4-2 with TRBJ2-7; D unclear. Trimming shortened V by 0 bases and J by 2 bases, and 11 bases separated the two germline ends. Per the germline V gene, CDR1 is LGHNA and CDR2 is YNFKEQ. The CDR3 runs to 15 residues.

The chain carries TRBV6-4 and TRBJ2-3, with D possibly TRBD2 on 5 matching bases. Germline V gives CDR1 MRHNA, CDR2 SNTAGT. Trimming stripped 3 bases from V and 2 bases from J, with 9 bases between. The CDR3 spans 14 residues. The CDR3 protein is CASSEERTTDTQYF. Here the CDR3 DNA reads TGTGCCAGCAGTGAAGAGCGGACCACAGATACGCAGTATTTT.

This clonotype was seen repeatedly, ten times or more. The chain recombines TRBV30 with TRBJ1-1; 7 nucleotides line up with TRBD1. This CDR3 region has 14 residues. J lost 6 bases, V lost 0 bases, and 7 bases had no gene match. Germline V gene data show CDR1 as GTSNPN and CDR2 as SVGIG (reference sequence). The CDR3 DNA is TGTGCCTGGAGTGTAATAGGGGGCGCGGCTGAAGCTTTCTTT. This encodes CAWSVIGGAAEAFF.

This clonotype showed up just a few times. The genes are TRBV11-1 and TRBJ2-7; D gene ambiguous. This CDR3 contains 13 residues. Germline V gene sequence: CDR1 SGHAT, CDR2 FQDESV (reference sequence). Deletions cut 3 bases from V and 12 bases from J, with 18 bases between. The chain's CDR3 is CASSLGQTDHPYF. The CDR3 DNA reads as TGTGCCAGCAGCTTGGGCCAGACCGACCATCCGTACTTC.

This clonotype was recorded at least ten times. The chain carries TRBV20-1 and TRBJ1-1; a weak D match, TRBD1 (5 bases). This CDR3 is built from 15 residues. From germline, CDR1 is DFQATT and CDR2 SNEGSKA (reference sequence). Trimming took 2 bases from V and 2 from J, leaving 15 bases between them. The CDR3 here is CSARLQGWRNTEAFF. CDR3 in DNA: TGCAGTGCTAGACTCCAGGGTTGGCGTAACACTGAAGCTTTCTTT.

In this sample, this clonotype turned up many times. V usage is TRBV7-2 and J usage is TRBJ2-3; TRBD2 matches at 8 bases. Germline assignment: CDR1 SGHTA and CDR2 FQGNSA. J lost 13 bases, V lost 1 base, and 16 bases had no gene match. The CDR3 consists of 16 residues. The CDR3 is CASSLGPPPSGGQEYF. CDR3 nucleotide sequence: TGTGCCAGCAGCTTAGGTCCCCCCCCGAGCGGGGGCCAGGAGTATTTT.

This chain links TRBV27 with TRBJ1-5, with unresolved D. Trimming took off 3 bases at V and 9 bases at J, with 12 bases between the two ends. The CDR3 sequence is 13 residues long. In germline, CDR1 is MNHEY, CDR2 SMNVEV (reference sequence). The CDR3 sequence is CASSLSQEGPQHF. In DNA form, the CDR3 reads TGTGCCAGCAGTTTGTCTCAAGAGGGGCCCCAGCATTTT.

This clonotype was detected only a few times. The V call is TRBV7-3, the J call TRBJ2-3; D not certain. The germline V gene has CDR1 SGHTA and CDR2 FQGTGA. The length of the CDR3 is 13 residues. Trimming left V 2 bases short and J 4 bases short, with 7 bases between. CDR3 nucleotide sequence: TGTGCCAGCAGCTTAGACAACGCAGATACGCAGTATTTT. Protein: CASSLDNADTQYF. Full variable domain (outside the CDR3, taken from reference TRBV7-3 and TRBJ2-3): GAGVSQTPSNKVTEKGKYVELRCDPISGHTALYWYRQSLGQGPEFLIYFQGTGAADDSGLPNDRFFAVRPEGSVSTLKIQRTERGDSAVYLCASSLDNADTQYFGPGTRLTVL.

Ten or more counts support this clonotype. The CDR3 region has the DNA TGCGCCAGCAGCCAAGATCAGGGTTACGCTAACTATGGCTACACCTTC. Protein: CASSQDQGYANYGYTF. The chain carries TRBV4-1 and TRBJ1-2, with D possibly being TRBD1 (5 bases). CDR1 and CDR2 from the germline V gene are MGHRA and YSYEKL. The V gene lost 0 bases and the J gene lost 0 bases, with 11 bases spanning the gap. The CDR3 sequence is 16 residues long.

This clonotype was recorded at least ten times. In nucleotides, the CDR3 is TGTGCCAGCAGCTTAACGGCAAGCACAGATACGCAGTATTTT. Its translation: CASSLTASTDTQYF. J is TRBJ2-3 and V is TRBV7-6; the D is unclear. This CDR3 contains 14 residues. Germline lookup yields CDR1 SGHVS and CDR2 FNYEAQ. The V and J ends lost 2 bases and 0 bases respectively, with 6 bases between them.